This T cell receptor beta chain is from a study of CDR3 diversity in severe acne. TCRdb itself ran the PCR reads through MiXCR, one entry per CDR3 protein. The table lists fewer than 90,000 distinct CDR3 sequences, approximately 49% of them singletons. This clonotype has just a few counts. V lost 6 bases, J lost 1 base, and 3 bases stayed unmatched. Germline loops: CDR1 MGHDK, CDR2 SYGVNS. This CDR3 has 14 residues. This sequence originates from a male donor with severe acne vulgaris. The rearrangement joins TRBV25-1 to TRBJ1-1; TRBD1 aligns across 9 bases. What was sequenced was blood. The CDR3 protein is CASRTGGENTEAFF. The CDR3 nucleotides read TGTGCCAGCAGGACAGGGGGGGAGAACACTGAAGCTTTCTTT.